This paragraph reports one TCR beta chain. This clone was observed a few times. The antigen it recognizes is unknown. Base quality data are lacking; no much larger clone is found one base away. The data derive from a study of blood T cell repertoires in COVID-19 (dated by TCRdb to between 2020 and 2021). General notes on the study: Samples covering the acute and convalescent phases of COVID-19 were provided by collaborators in the United States, Italy and Spain. HLA class I and class II types, where available, came from metadata supplied by the sample provider rather than from assay-based typing. A freely available public database, intended as a resource for researchers studying the immune response to SARS-CoV-2, is where the repertoires were released. Deeply sampled blood TCRbeta repertoires from subjects exposed to, actively infected with, or recovered from COVID-19 were included in the dataset. The material from the prospective study consisted of cDNA or gDNA derived from T cells, B-cell-depleted T cells, or PBMCs. The samples were drawn from the first 160 participants of the ongoing ImmuneRACE study and from 950 to 1,500 subjects provided by 6 global collaborators. Nearly every sample came with metadata listing a de-identified subject ID, COVID-19 status, age in years and sex. Study-level results and caveats: The amount of clinical and demographic metadata varied by source and participant and was provided uncurated.

Participants in the prospective study were enrolled through a virtual design, were aged roughly 18 to 100 years, and lived in 20 to 30 United States geographic areas. In the prospective study, cohorts were assigned on the basis of participant-reported clinical history obtained from a screening survey and a study questionnaire. Mobile phlebotomists in the prospective study collected whole blood, serum and a nasopharyngeal or oropharyngeal swab from every participant. Participants in the prospective study had the option to provide additional blood draws and questionnaires over a 2-month period. Before DNA extraction, blood samples from the prospective study were shipped at room temperature or frozen. TCRbeta CDR3 regions were amplified from genomic DNA using the immunoSEQ Assay, a bias-controlled multiplex PCR. Turning to the authors' computational methods: Within the assay, amplification of reference gene primers was used to estimate how many nucleated cells each sample contained. To quantify the absolute abundance of each unique TCRbeta CDR3 rearrangement, sequence reads were collapsed and filtered. For each sample, productive Simpson clonality was calculated as the square root of Simpson's diversity index across productive rearrangements. This is the immuneACCESS table as TCRdb keeps it, with only in-frame sequences that have V and J called. A part of the clones is gone; compared with another copy, unresolved V genes explain less than half, and the rest is unexplained. V, J and clone size are taken as reported in that table, and D and trimming were inferred from the DNA itself. Counted in this sample were about 160,000 clones; about 84% of them appeared once. The ten largest clones add up to 5.6% of the sample.

CDR1 SGDLS and CDR2 YYNGEE are derived from the germline V gene. V is clipped by 4 bases and J by 5 bases, and the sequence between their germline boundaries is 21 bases long. Counted from cysteine to phenylalanine, this CDR3 has 17 amino acids. Left in the record is the CDR3 DNA by itself, 51 bases read in frame from the first base. The receptor chain draws on TRBV9 and TRBJ2-2; perhaps TRBD2 is the D gene, with 7 bases matching. Sample: PBMCs or T cells enriched from blood (not recorded which). This sequence originates from a woman aged 40 to 50 with acute COVID-19. The CDR3 region: CASSPPGAAGSTGELFF. Read as DNA, the sequence is TGTGCCAGCAGCCCGCCGGGGGCAGCGGGAAGTACCGGGGAGCTGTTTTTT.